Below are 20 T cell receptor beta chains sequenced from a single sample in a study of cytomegalovirus exposure and HLA in healthy donors. The PCR made use of 60 Vbeta and 13 Jbeta primers. Repertoires were generated with immunoSEQ multiplex PCR, while TCRdb's copy carries only in-frame clones and drops some. The sample carries approximately 210,000 clones, around 79% recorded once. Sequencing was done on a sample of PBMCs. The receptors derive from a woman aged 45 to 65 in good health and CMV-seronegative.

This chain connects TRBV5-4 to TRBJ1-1; D remains ambiguous. CDR1 and CDR2 (germline): SGHNT, YYREEE (reference sequence). The CDR3 runs 14 residues. V gave up 4 bases and J gave up 1 base, with 11 bases separating them. The CDR3 region is CASSQDRENTEAFF. As DNA, the CDR3 is TGTGCCAGCAGCCAAGATAGAGAGAACACTGAAGCTTTCTTT.

The V call is TRBV28, the J call TRBJ1-5, with a weak D call TRBD1 (6 bases). V lost 6 bases, J lost 5 bases, and 14 bases lay in between. Germline V gene lookup returns CDR1 MDHEN and CDR2 SYDVKM. The CDR3 runs 14 residues. This CDR3 is CASRDRPGYQPQHF. DNA for the CDR3: TGTGCCAGCAGGGACAGACCGGGCTATCAGCCCCAGCATTTT.

Here the CDR3 reads CASSLGGGVGGTEAFF. The CDR3 region has the DNA TGTGCCAGCAGCTTAGGTGGAGGCGTCGGAGGCACTGAAGCTTTCTTT. J is TRBJ1-1 and V is TRBV7-2; D unresolved. This CDR3 has 16 amino acids. Germline CDR1 is SGHTA and CDR2 is FQGNSA. Trimming took 1 base from V and 4 from J, leaving 16 bases between them.

As to this clone: The sample contains more than one DNA sequence encoding this CDR3. This chain links TRBV11-2 with TRBJ1-2; the match to TRBD1 covers 9 bases. J gave up 4 bases and V 4 bases, and 4 bases lay outside the gene matches. There are 14 residues in the CDR3. Germline CDR1 and CDR2: SGHAT and FQNNGV. The CDR3 DNA follows: TGTGCCAGCAGCTCTACAGGGGGCGGCTATGGCTACACCTTC. Protein: CASSSTGGGYGYTF.

The gene calls are TRBV28 and TRBJ2-2; D is unresolved. CDR3 length: 10 residues. Per the germline V gene, CDR1 is MDHEN and CDR2 is SYDVKM. V lost 10 bases to trimming and J lost 8 bases, with 8 bases between them. The CDR3 region has the DNA TGTGCCACCCTACGAGGGGAGCTGTTTTTT. Translation gives CATLRGELFF. Using reference TRBV28 and TRBJ2-2 for the parts outside the CDR3, the full variable domain is DVKVTQSSRYLVKRTGEKVFLECVQDMDHENMFWYRQDPGLGLRLIYFSYDVKMKEKGDIPEGYSVSREKKERFSLILESASTNQTSMYLCATLRGELFFGEGSRLTVL.

The V and J genes are TRBV28 and TRBJ2-5, with TRBD2 identical over 7 bases. Germline-derived CDR1 and CDR2 are MDHEN and SYDVKM. CDR3 length: 15 amino acids. Trimming removed 6 bases from V and 5 bases from J; junction bases left unmatched: 12. CDR3 sequence (DNA): TGTGCCAGCAGCCGCCTACTGGCGGGAGTGGAGACCCAGTACTTC. Amino acids: CASSRLLAGVETQYF.

The CDR3 is CASSPVVYRDRTNPIYF. In DNA, the CDR3 is TGTGCCAGCAGCCCCGTCGTTTATCGGGACAGGACTAACCCGATATATTTT. The rearrangement joins TRBV14 to TRBJ1-3; 8 nucleotides align to TRBD1. From germline, CDR1 is SGHDN and CDR2 FVKESK. The V gene end was trimmed by 4 bases and the J gene end by 13 bases; junction bases not matched to a gene: 21. CDR3 size: 17 residues. The full variable domain, in which reference TRBV14 and TRBJ1-3 provide the parts outside the CDR3, is EAGVTQFPSHSVIEKGQTVTLRCDPISGHDNLYWYRRVMGKEIKFLLHFVKESKQDESGMPNNRFLAERTGGTYSTLKVQPAELEDSGVYFCASSPVVYRDRTNPIYFGEGSWLTVV.

This chain links TRBV6-1 with TRBJ2-3; 8 nucleotides match TRBD1. The length of the CDR3 is 15 residues. V lost 4 bases to trimming and J lost 3 bases; unmatched junction nucleotides: 6. Germline V lookup: CDR1 MNHNS, CDR2 SASEGT. CDR3 region: CASSANRGRTDTQYF. The CDR3 nucleotides are TGTGCCAGCAGTGCCAACAGGGGGAGGACAGATACGCAGTATTTT.

In DNA form, the CDR3 reads TGCGCCAGCAGCTTGGGTTTGGGGGCAGTGGGCACAGATACGCAGTATTTT. It encodes CASSLGLGAVGTDTQYF. This chain links TRBV5-1 with TRBJ2-3, with a weak D call TRBD1 (6 bases). Germline assignment: CDR1 SGHRS and CDR2 YFSETQ. This CDR3 region has 17 residues. V was trimmed by 0 bases and J by 1 base, leaving 15 bases between them.

This clone occurred once. CDR3 sequence reads: CASSQELGGNTKNIQYF. For the CDR3, the DNA is TGTGCCAGCAGCCAAGAGTTGGGGGGGAATACCAAAAACATTCAGTACTTC. The chain recombines TRBV4-2 with TRBJ2-4, with 7 bases that match TRBD2. Germline loops: CDR1 LGHNA, CDR2 YNFKEQ. V dropped 0 bases and J dropped 2; count of bases not matched to a gene: 7. The CDR3 extends over 17 amino acids.

This rearrangement joins TRBV28 to TRBJ1-1; 10 positions agree with TRBD1. CDR1 is MDHEN and CDR2 is SYDVKM in the germline V gene. The CDR3 is 17 residues long. J lost 0 bases, V lost 7 bases, and 11 bases had no gene match. The CDR3 DNA sequence: TGTGCCAGCAACCCCGGGACAGGGGTTTTCTTGAACACTGAAGCTTTCTTT. It codes for CASNPGTGVFLNTEAFF.

This sequence joins TRBV6-6 and TRBJ1-2; 7 bases agree with TRBD1. Germline V CDR1 and CDR2: MNHNY, SVGAGI (reference sequence). With V trimmed by 6 bases and J by 6 bases, 7 bases remained unmatched. The CDR3 totals 13 residues. CDR3 residues: CASSPPGQDGYTF. The CDR3 coding sequence is TGTGCCAGCAGCCCCCCCGGACAGGATGGCTACACCTTC.

The chain links TRBV6-6 to TRBJ2-1; the D gene is possibly TRBD2 (5 bases). Trimming took off 5 bases at V and 3 bases at J, with 14 bases between the two ends. Germline CDR1 and CDR2: MNHNY and SVGAGI (reference sequence). The CDR3 runs to 15 residues. The CDR3 nucleotides read TGTGCCAGCAGTGACGGGATTATGTACTACAATGAGCAGTTCTTC. Protein: CASSDGIMYYNEQFF.

V is TRBV29-1 and J is TRBJ2-5; 9 nucleotides agree with TRBD2. Trimming took 6 bases from V and 5 from J; bases not matched to a gene: 13. Germline V CDR1 and CDR2: SQVTM, ANQGSEA. The CDR3 has 15 amino acids. This CDR3 reads CSVRGGSGRSETQYF. CDR3 in DNA: TGCAGCGTCAGGGGAGGGAGCGGGAGGAGCGAGACCCAGTACTTC.

The chain has TRBV29-1 and TRBJ2-1; 15 positions agree with TRBD2. The CDR3 consists of 15 residues. V lost 6 bases to trimming and J lost 7 bases; unmatched junction nucleotides: 7. CDR1 and CDR2 from the germline V gene are SQVTM and ANQGSEA. CDR3 amino acids: CSVAGTSGGPNEQFF. CDR3 nucleotides: TGCAGCGTCGCCGGGACTAGCGGGGGGCCGAATGAGCAGTTCTTC.

The V and J genes are TRBV5-1 and TRBJ1-1, with no clear D. Germline-derived CDR1 and CDR2 are SGHRS and YFSETQ. This CDR3 region has 14 residues. V lost 0 bases and J lost 1, with 7 bases in between. CDR3 sequence: CASSLGRGNTEAFF. The CDR3 DNA reads as TGCGCCAGCAGCTTGGGACGGGGGAACACTGAAGCTTTCTTT.

This clone was seen just once. V gene TRBV6-1 combines with J gene TRBJ1-2, with D possibly TRBD1 on 6 matching bases. The CDR3 runs to 14 residues. Trimming took off 6 bases at V and 5 bases at J, with 16 bases between the two ends. Germline V gene data show CDR1 as MNHNS and CDR2 as SASEGT. The CDR3 region is CASRNREPLYGYTF. The CDR3 nucleotides read TGTGCCAGCAGGAACAGGGAACCTCTATATGGCTACACCTTC.

This rearrangement joins TRBV13 to TRBJ1-2, with 7 bases matching TRBD1. The junction had 4 bases not matched to a gene; V was cut back by 5 bases and J by 4 bases. The germline V gene has CDR1 PRHDT and CDR2 FYEKMQ (reference sequence). The CDR3 runs 13 residues. Written as DNA, the CDR3 is TGTGCCAGCAGCCTTCAGGGGGGCTATGGCTACACCTTC. Translation gives CASSLQGGYGYTF. Supplemented by reference TRBV13 and TRBJ1-2, the full variable domain reads AAGVIQSPRHLIKEKRETATLKCYPIPRHDTVYWYQQGPGQDPQFLISFYEKMQSDKGSIPDRFSAQQFSDYHSELNMSSLELGDSALYFCASSLQGGYGYTFGSGTRLTVV.

The chain recombines TRBV7-2 with TRBJ2-1; TRBD2 aligns across 11 bases. CDR3 size: 15 residues. CDR1 SGHTA and CDR2 FQGNSA come from the germline V gene. The CDR3 sequence: CASGVAGGLYNEQFF. The CDR3, as DNA: TGTGCGTCGGGTGTAGCGGGGGGGCTCTACAATGAGCAGTTCTTC.

The chain employs TRBV7-2 and TRBJ2-1, with a possible D match to TRBD1 (6 bases). Germline V lookup: CDR1 SGHTA, CDR2 FQGNSA. The CDR3 consists of 14 residues. V lost 5 bases and J 7 bases, leaving 15 bases between the germline ends. CDR3 bases: TGTGCCAGCAGCCCGCCGGACAGACGGAATGAGCAGTTCTTC. Amino acids: CASSPPDRRNEQFF.